This T cell receptor (beta chain) came from a study of response to subunit inactivated influenza vaccine. MiXCR was run by TCRdb on the RT-PCR reads, yielding one entry per CDR3 protein. This sample carries 500,000 to 600,000 distinct CDR3 sequences, around 11% of them seen once, and the ten largest clones take about 10%. This CDR3 has 15 residues. Germline trimming cut 4 bases from V and 5 bases from J; bases unmatched to any gene: 8. Germline V gene sequence: CDR1 MNHEY, CDR2 SVGAGI. This sample was also put to use in a study of T cells expressing NK-cell markers. That study reports: As the method of synthesis, 5'RACE template switching with UMIs yielded TCR beta cDNA. Sequencing of TCR beta repertoires drew on sorted CD3+CD56+NKG2C+, CD3+CD56+NKG2C- and CD3+CD56-NKG2C+ T cells. Seven sequenced donors out of eight were HCMV-seropositive, one seronegative. Roughly 1.0-7.0% of CD8+ T cells in over 5 donors belonged to dominant NKG2C+ clonotypes.

The sequence was obtained from a man in his fifties or sixties who received an inactivated influenza vaccine. This rearrangement joins TRBV6-5 to TRBJ2-5; 9 positions match TRBD1. Specimen: PBMCs from blood, collected on the day of vaccination. The CDR3 spells CASSWKQGARETQYF. Written as DNA, the CDR3 is TGTGCCAGCAGTTGGAAACAGGGGGCGCGGGAGACCCAGTACTTC.